This TCR beta chain appears in the sequencing data of a study of blood T cell repertoires in COVID-19. Study as a whole: Both acute and convalescent COVID-19 samples were obtained from the United States, Italy and Spain.

Study members were between roughly 18 and 100 years old and lived in some 22 US regions. The CDR3 sequence is 13 residues long. V was shortened by 5 bases and J by 4 bases, with 12 bases between the two germline ends. The germline V gene has CDR1 SGHAT and CDR2 FQNNGV. Some clones are missing from TCRdb's copy, which holds only in-frame ones; the method was immunoSEQ multiplex PCR. The sample lists approximately 280,000 clones, roughly 87% seen once, with about 5.5% in the top ten. The sequenced sample was PBMCs or T cells enriched from blood (not recorded which). This chain uses TRBV11-2 with TRBJ2-7; TRBD1 is a possible D gene (6 bases). The receptor was isolated from a middle-aged woman who had recovered from COVID-19. CDR3 in amino acids: CASSPRQVYEQYF. CDR3 nucleotides: TGTGCCAGCAGCCCCCGACAGGTTTACGAGCAGTACTTC.